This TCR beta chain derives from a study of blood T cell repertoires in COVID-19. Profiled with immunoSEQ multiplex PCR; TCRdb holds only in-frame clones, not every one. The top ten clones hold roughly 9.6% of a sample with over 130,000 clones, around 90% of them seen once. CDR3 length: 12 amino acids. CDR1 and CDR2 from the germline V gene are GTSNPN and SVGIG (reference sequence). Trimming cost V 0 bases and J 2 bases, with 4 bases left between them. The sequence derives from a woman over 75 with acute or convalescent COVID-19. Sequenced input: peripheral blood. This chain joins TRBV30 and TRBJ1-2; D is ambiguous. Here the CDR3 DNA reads TGTGCCTGGAGTGTACAGAACTATGGCTACACCTTC. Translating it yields CAWSVQNYGYTF.